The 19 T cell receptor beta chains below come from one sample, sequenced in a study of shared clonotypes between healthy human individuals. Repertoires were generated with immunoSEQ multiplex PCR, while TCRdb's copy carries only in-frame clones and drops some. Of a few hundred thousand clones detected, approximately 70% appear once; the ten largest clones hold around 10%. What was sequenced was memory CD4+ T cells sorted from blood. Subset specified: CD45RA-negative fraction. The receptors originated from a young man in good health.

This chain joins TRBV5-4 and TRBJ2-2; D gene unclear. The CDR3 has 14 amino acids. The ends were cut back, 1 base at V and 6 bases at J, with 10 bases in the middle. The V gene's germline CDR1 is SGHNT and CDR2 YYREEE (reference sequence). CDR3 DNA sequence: TGTGCCAGCAGCTTGAGAGGTTGGGCCGGGGAGCTGTTTTTT. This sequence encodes CASSLRGWAGELFF.

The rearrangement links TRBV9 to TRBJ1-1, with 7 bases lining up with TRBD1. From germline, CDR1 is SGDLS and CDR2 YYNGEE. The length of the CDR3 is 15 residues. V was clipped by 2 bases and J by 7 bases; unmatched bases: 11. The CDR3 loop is CASSVGLDRVGEAFF. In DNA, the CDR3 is TGTGCCAGCAGCGTCGGTCTCGACAGGGTCGGTGAAGCTTTCTTT.

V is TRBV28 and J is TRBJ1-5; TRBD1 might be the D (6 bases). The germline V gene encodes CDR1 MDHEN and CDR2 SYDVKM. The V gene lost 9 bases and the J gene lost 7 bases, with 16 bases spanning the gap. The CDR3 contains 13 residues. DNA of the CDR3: TGTGCCAGTAAGGGACCGGGGGGCCAGCCCCAGCATTTT. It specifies CASKGPGGQPQHF.

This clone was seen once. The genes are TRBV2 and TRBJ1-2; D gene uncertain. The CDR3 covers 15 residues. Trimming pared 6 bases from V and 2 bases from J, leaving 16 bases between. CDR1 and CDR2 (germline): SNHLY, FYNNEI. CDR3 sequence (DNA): TGTGCCAGCAGCCCCTTAGTTGCGGGCAACTATGGCTACACCTTC. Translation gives CASSPLVAGNYGYTF.

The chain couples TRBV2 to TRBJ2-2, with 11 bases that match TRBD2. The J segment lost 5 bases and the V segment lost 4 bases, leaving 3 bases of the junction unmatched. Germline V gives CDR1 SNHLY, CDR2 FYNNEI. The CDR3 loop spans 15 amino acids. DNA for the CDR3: TGTGCCAGCAGTGTTAGCGGGAGGGGAACCGGGGAGCTGTTTTTT. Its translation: CASSVSGRGTGELFF.

CDR3 loop: CASTIGLNEKLFF. The CDR3 DNA reads as TGTGCCAGCACGATCGGGCTGAATGAAAAACTGTTTTTT. The chain employs TRBV28 and TRBJ1-4; D gene ambiguous. The ends were cut back, 7 bases at V and 5 bases at J, with 11 bases in the middle. The germline gives CDR1 MDHEN, CDR2 SYDVKM. CDR3 size: 13 residues.

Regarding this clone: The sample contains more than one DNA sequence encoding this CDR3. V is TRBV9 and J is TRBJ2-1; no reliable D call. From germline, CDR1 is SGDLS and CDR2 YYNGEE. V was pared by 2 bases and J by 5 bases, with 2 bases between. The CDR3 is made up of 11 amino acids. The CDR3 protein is CASSVNNEQFF. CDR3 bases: TGTGCCAGCAGCGTCAACAATGAGCAGTTCTTC. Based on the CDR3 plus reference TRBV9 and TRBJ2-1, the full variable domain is DSGVTQTPKHLITATGQRVTLRCSPRSGDLSVYWYQQSLDQGLQFLIQYYNGEERAKGNILERFSAQQFPDLHSELNLSSLELGDSALYFCASSVNNEQFFGPGTRLTVL.

The DNA for the CDR3 is TGTGCCAGCAGTCGCACAGATACGCAGTATTTT. Protein sequence: CASSRTDTQYF. The V call is TRBV28, the J call TRBJ2-3; no clear D. The V gene lost 5 bases and the J gene lost 1 base, with 1 base spanning the gap. The germline gives CDR1 MDHEN, CDR2 SYDVKM. The CDR3 is 11 residues long.

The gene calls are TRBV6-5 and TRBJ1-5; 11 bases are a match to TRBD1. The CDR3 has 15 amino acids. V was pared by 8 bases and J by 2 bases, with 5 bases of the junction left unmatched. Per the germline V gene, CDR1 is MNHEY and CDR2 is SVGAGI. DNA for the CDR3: TGTGCCAGCCGGGACAGGGGGTTTGGCAATCAGCCCCAGCATTTT. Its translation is CASRDRGFGNQPQHF.

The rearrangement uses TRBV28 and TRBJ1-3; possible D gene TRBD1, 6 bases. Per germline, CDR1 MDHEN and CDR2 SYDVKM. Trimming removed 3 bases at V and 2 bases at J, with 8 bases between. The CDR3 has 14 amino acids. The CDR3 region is CASSFRGPGNTIYF. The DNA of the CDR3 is TGTGCCAGCAGTTTTCGGGGGCCTGGAAACACCATATATTTT.

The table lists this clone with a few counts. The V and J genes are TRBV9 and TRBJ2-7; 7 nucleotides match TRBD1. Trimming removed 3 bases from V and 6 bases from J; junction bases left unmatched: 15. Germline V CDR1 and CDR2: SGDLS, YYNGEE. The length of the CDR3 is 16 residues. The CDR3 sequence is CASSAIGQARRREQYF. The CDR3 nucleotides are TGTGCCAGCAGCGCCATCGGACAGGCTCGAAGGCGCGAGCAGTACTTC.

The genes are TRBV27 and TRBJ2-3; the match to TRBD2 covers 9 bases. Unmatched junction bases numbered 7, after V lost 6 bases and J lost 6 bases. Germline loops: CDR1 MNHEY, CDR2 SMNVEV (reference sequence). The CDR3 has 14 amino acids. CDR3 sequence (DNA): TGTGCCAGCAGGCGTAGCGGGAGCTTGGATACGCAGTATTTT. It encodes CASRRSGSLDTQYF.

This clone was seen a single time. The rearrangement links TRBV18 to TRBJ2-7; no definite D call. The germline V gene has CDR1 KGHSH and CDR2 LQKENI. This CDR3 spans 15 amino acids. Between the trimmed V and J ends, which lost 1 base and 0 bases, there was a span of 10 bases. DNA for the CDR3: TGTGCCAGCTCACCACTAGGGATAAACTCCTACGAGCAGTACTTC. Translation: CASSPLGINSYEQYF.

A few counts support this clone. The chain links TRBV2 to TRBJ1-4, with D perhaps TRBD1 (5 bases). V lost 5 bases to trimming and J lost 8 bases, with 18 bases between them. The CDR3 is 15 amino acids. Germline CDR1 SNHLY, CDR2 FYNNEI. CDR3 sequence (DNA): TGTGCCAGCAGTCCCTCGGGCCAGGGTTACGAAAAACTGTTTTTT. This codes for CASSPSGQGYEKLFF.

CDR3: CATGQDNEKLFF. For the CDR3, the DNA is TGTGCCACGGGACAGGATAATGAAAAACTGTTTTTT. V is TRBV2 and J is TRBJ1-4; TRBD1 aligns across 8 bases. V lost 10 bases to trimming and J lost 4 bases; unmatched junction nucleotides: 2. The CDR3 sequence is 12 residues long. Germline CDR1 is SNHLY and CDR2 is FYNNEI.

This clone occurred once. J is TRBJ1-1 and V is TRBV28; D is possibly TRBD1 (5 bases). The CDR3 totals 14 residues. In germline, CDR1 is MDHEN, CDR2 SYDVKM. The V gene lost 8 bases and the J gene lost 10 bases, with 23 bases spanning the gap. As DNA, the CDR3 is TGTGCCAGCGGAAAGTGGGGCAGCTCATCCAGAGCTTTCTTT. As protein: CASGKWGSSSRAFF. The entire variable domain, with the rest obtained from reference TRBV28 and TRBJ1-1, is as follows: DVKVTQSSRYLVKRTGEKVFLECVQDMDHENMFWYRQDPGLGLRLIYFSYDVKMKEKGDIPEGYSVSREKKERFSLILESASTNQTSMYLCASGKWGSSSRAFFGQGTRLTVV.

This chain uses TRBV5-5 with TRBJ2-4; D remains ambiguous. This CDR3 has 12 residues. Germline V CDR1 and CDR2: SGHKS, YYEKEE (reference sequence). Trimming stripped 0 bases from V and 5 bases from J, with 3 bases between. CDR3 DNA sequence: TGTGCCAGCAGCTTGGTTGAAAACATTCAGTACTTC. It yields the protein CASSLVENIQYF.

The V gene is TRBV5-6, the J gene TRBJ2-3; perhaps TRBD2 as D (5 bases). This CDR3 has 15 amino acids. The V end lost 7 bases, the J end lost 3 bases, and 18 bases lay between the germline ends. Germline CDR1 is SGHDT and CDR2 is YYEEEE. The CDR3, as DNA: TGTGCCAGCCATGGGCTGCCACCGGGGACAGATACGCAGTATTTT. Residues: CASHGLPPGTDTQYF.

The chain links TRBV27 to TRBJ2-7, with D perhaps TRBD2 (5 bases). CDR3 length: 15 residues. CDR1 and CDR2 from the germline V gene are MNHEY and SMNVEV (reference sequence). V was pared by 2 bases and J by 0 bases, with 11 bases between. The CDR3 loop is CASSLRVGSSYEQYF. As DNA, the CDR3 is TGTGCCAGCAGTTTACGGGTGGGGAGCTCCTACGAGCAGTACTTC.